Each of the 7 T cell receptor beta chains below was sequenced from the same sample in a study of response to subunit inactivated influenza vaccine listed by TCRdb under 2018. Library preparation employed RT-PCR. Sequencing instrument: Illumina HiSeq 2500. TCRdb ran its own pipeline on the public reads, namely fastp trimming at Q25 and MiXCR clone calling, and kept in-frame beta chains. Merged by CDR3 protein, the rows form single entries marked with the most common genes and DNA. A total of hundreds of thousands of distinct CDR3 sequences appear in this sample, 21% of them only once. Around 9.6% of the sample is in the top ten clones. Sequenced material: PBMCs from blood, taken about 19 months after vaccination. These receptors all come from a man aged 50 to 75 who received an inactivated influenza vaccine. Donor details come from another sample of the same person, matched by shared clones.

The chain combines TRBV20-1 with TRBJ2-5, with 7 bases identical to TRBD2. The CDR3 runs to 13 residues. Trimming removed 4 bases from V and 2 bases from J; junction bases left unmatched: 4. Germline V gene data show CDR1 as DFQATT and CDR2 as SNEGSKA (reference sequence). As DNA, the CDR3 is TGCAGTGCTACTTGGGGGGGACAAGAGACCCAGTACTTC. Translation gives CSATWGGQETQYF.

CDR3 loop: CSARTTDRGSWNTEAFF. In DNA form, the CDR3 reads TGCAGTGCTAGAACAACAGACAGGGGGTCTTGGAACACTGAAGCTTTCTTT. The V call is TRBV20-1, the J call TRBJ1-1; 9 nucleotides match TRBD1. In germline, CDR1 is DFQATT, CDR2 SNEGSKA (reference sequence). This CDR3 is built from 17 residues. Losses at the gene ends were 2 bases for V and 1 base for J; bases not matched to a gene: 11.

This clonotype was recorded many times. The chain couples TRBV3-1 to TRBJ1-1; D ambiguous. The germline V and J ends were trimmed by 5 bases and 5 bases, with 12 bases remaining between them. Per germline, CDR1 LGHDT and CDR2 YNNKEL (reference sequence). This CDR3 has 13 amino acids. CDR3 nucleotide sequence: TGTGCCAGCAGCTGGCCGCTGGGAACTGAAGCTTTCTTT. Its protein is CASSWPLGTEAFF.

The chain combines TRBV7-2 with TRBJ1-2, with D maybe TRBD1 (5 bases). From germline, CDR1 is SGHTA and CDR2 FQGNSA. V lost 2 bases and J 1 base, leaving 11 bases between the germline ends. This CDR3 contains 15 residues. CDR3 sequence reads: CASSLITGDNYGYTF. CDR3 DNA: TGTGCCAGCAGCTTAATCACAGGCGATAACTATGGCTACACCTTC.

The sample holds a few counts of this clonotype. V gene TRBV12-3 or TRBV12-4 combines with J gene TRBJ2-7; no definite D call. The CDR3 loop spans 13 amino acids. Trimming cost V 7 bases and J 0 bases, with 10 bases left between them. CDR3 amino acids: CASTDWSSYEQYF. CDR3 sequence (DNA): TGTGCCAGCACCGATTGGAGCTCCTACGAGCAGTACTTC.

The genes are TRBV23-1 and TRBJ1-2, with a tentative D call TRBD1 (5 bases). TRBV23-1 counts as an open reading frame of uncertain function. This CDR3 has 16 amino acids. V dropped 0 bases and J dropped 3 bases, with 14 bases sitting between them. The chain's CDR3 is CASSQSSTGSDYGYTF. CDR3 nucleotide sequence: TGCGCCAGCAGTCAATCGAGCACAGGAAGTGACTATGGCTACACCTTC.

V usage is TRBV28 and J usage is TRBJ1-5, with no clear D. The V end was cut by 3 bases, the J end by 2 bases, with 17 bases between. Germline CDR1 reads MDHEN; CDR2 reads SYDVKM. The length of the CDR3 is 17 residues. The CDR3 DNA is TGTGCCAGCAGTTTGGTCGATTTATCTTTCGGCAATCAGCCCCAGCATTTT. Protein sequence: CASSLVDLSFGNQPQHF.